This passage covers 10 T cell receptor beta chains from one sample sequenced in a study of blood T cell repertoires in COVID-19. Data came from immunoSEQ multiplex PCR; TCRdb stores just in-frame clones and leaves some out. The data show tens of thousands of clones, around nine tenths seen once. The sequencing sample was made of peripheral blood. The receptors stem from a human donor with active COVID-19. The donor label of this sample is uncertain.

This chain connects TRBV6-1 to TRBJ1-3; 8 bases are shared with TRBD1. The J segment lost 7 bases and the V segment lost 1 base, leaving 3 bases of the junction unmatched. The germline V gene has CDR1 MNHNS and CDR2 SASEGT. The CDR3 totals 14 residues. CDR3 loop: CASSEEGQVNTIYF. The DNA of the CDR3 is TGTGCCAGCAGTGAAGAGGGACAGGTGAACACCATATATTTT.

CDR3 sequence reads: CASSLASTDRAFYEQYF. DNA for the CDR3: TGCGCCAGCAGCTTGGCCTCCACGGACAGGGCCTTCTACGAGCAGTACTTC. The chain carries TRBV5-1 and TRBJ2-7; 8 bases agree with TRBD1. Trimming removed 0 bases from V and 3 bases from J; junction bases left unmatched: 11. This CDR3 is 17 amino acids long. Per the germline V gene, CDR1 is SGHRS and CDR2 is YFSETQ.

This clone has only one observation. The chain has TRBV2 and TRBJ1-5, with 7 bases identical to TRBD1. V shed 3 bases and J 1 base; nucleotides not matched to a gene: 3. Per germline, CDR1 SNHLY and CDR2 FYNNEI. This CDR3 comprises 15 residues. The CDR3 region is CASSEGQTSNQPQHF. The CDR3 coding sequence is TGTGCCAGCAGTGAGGGACAGACCAGCAATCAGCCCCAGCATTTT. Full variable domain (rest looked up from reference TRBV2 and TRBJ1-5): EPEVTQTPSHQVTQMGQEVILRCVPISNHLYFYWYRQILGQKVEFLVSFYNNEISEKSEIFDDQFSVERPDGSNFTLKIRSTKLEDSAMYFCASSEGQTSNQPQHFGDGTRLSIL.

This clone was observed a few times. The chain has TRBV12-3 or TRBV12-4 and TRBJ1-5; D may be TRBD1 (5 bases). This CDR3 spans 13 amino acids. The V gene lost 6 bases and the J gene lost 2 bases, with 8 bases spanning the gap. The CDR3 protein is CASRPTGNQPQHF. CDR3 sequence (DNA): TGTGCCAGCAGGCCGACAGGCAATCAGCCCCAGCATTTT.

CDR3 in amino acids: CASSLGPGQFYEQYF. CDR3 DNA sequence: TGTGCCAGTAGTTTAGGACCGGGTCAATTCTACGAGCAGTACTTC. The chain combines TRBV19 with TRBJ2-7; no reliable D call. Trimming shortened V by 5 bases and J by 3 bases, and 17 bases separated the two germline ends. The CDR3 loop spans 15 amino acids. CDR1 LNHDA and CDR2 SQIVND come from the germline V gene (reference sequence).

The chain uses TRBV5-8 and TRBJ2-3; D perhaps matches TRBD2 (5 bases). The V and J ends lost 2 bases and 2 bases respectively, with 12 bases between them. The CDR3 covers 15 residues. Looked up from germline, CDR1 is SGHTS and CDR2 is YDEGEE. The CDR3 here is CASSLRSGYTDTQYF. The CDR3 coding sequence is TGTGCCAGCAGCTTAAGAAGCGGTTACACAGATACGCAGTATTTT.

The chain uses TRBV25-1 and TRBJ2-2; no clear D gene. The CDR3 length is 15 residues. Trimming pared 3 bases from V and 3 bases from J, leaving 11 bases between. Germline CDR1 MGHDK, CDR2 SYGVNS. CDR3 loop: CASSDPRSHTGELFF. The DNA of the CDR3 is TGTGCCAGCAGTGACCCCCGTTCCCACACCGGGGAGCTGTTTTTT.

J is TRBJ2-1 and V is TRBV9; 7 nucleotides line up with TRBD2. This CDR3 has 15 residues. Trimming cost V 4 bases and J 8 bases; bases outside gene matches: 12. Germline loops: CDR1 SGDLS, CDR2 YYNGEE. Here the CDR3 DNA reads TGTGCCAGCAGCCCCACTAGCGAGGGGATCGATGAGCAGTTCTTC. Translating gives CASSPTSEGIDEQFF.

This clone was detected a few times. The genes are TRBV19 and TRBJ2-7; D is perhaps TRBD2 (6 bases). V was shortened by 1 base and J by 5 bases, with 12 bases between the two germline ends. This CDR3 contains 14 residues. Germline V gene lookup returns CDR1 LNHDA and CDR2 SQIVND (reference sequence). This CDR3 reads CASSIAGGAHEQYF. The CDR3 DNA reads as TGTGCCAGTAGTATAGCTGGAGGGGCCCACGAGCAGTACTTC.

The J gene is TRBJ2-7, the V gene TRBV28; 7 bases map to TRBD1. This CDR3 has 15 amino acids. After removal of 8 bases from V and 0 bases from J, the junction contained 10 bases not matched to a gene. Germline V gives CDR1 MDHEN, CDR2 SYDVKM. The CDR3 loop reads CASGSGQASSYEQYF. CDR3 coding DNA: TGTGCCAGCGGATCAGGACAGGCGAGCTCCTACGAGCAGTACTTC.